This record covers a single T cell receptor beta chain. TCRdb analysed the RT-PCR reads with MiXCR anew, one entry per CDR3 protein. The sample contains around 700,000 distinct CDR3 sequences, 11% to 15% of which appear only once. Per germline, CDR1 SGDLS and CDR2 YYNGEE. V gave up 2 bases and J gave up 1 base; unmatched junction bases: 4. The CDR3 loop spans 16 amino acids. The rearrangement uses TRBV9 and TRBJ1-5; TRBD1 agrees at 9 bases. This receptor was taken from a female donor in good health, serving as a healthy control. Sequenced sample: memory CD4+ T cells from blood. This chain's CDR3 is CASSVRQGGSNQPQHF. CDR3 sequence (DNA): TGTGCCAGCAGCGTCCGACAGGGGGGGAGCAATCAGCCCCAGCATTTT.